This TCR beta chain was sequenced during a study of identifying expanded T cells in peripheral blood. Study outcomes and limitations: Approximately 1.1 clones differed between technical replicates, versus approximately 17 and 20 over time.

The data were produced by immunoSEQ multiplex PCR, yet TCRdb's version contains in-frame clones alone and is incomplete. Here the sample spans 100,000 to 150,000 clones, about 80% being singletons. Healthy donors had no documented immune events, such as infections, while sampled. Remarks on this clone: Its antigen remains unknown.

The CDR3 runs to 16 residues. The V gene lost 0 bases and the J gene lost 0 bases, with 9 bases spanning the gap. The germline gives CDR1 MGHRA, CDR2 YSYEKL. The chain is built from TRBV4-1 and TRBJ2-1; D ambiguous. The sample was blood. The TCR sequence derives from a person aged 18 to 75 in good health. CDR3 bases: TGCGCCAGCAGCCAAGATCGGGTTAGCTCCTACAATGAGCAGTTCTTC. Encoded protein: CASSQDRVSSYNEQFF.